Listed here are 10 T cell receptor beta chains from one sample, sequenced in a study of CD4 T cells in relation to SARS-CoV-2 and coronaviruses. Which antigens these TCRs recognize remains unknown. TCRdb's table, derived via immunoSEQ multiplex PCR, lists solely in-frame clones and lacks some. The table includes around 30,000 clones, roughly 76% detected once. The specimen sequenced was memory CD4+ T cells from PBMCs, cultured in vitro. These receptors were taken from an adult with COVID-19.

The gene calls are TRBV23-1 and TRBJ1-4; D is perhaps TRBD1 (5 bases). TRBV23-1 is placed among ORFs of uncertain function. The CDR3 length is 17 residues. Trimming took off 4 bases at V and 6 bases at J, with 21 bases between the two ends. In DNA, the CDR3 is TGCGCCAGCAGTCTGGGGACCATTCTCGCCGCCGATGAAAAACTGTTTTTT. It is translated as CASSLGTILAADEKLFF.

The CDR3 protein is CASRYMGQGLVGNQPQHF. The CDR3 nucleotides read TGTGCCAGCAGATACATGGGACAGGGCTTAGTCGGCAATCAGCCCCAGCATTTT. The V call is TRBV2, the J call TRBJ1-5; TRBD1 aligns across 9 bases. In germline, CDR1 is SNHLY, CDR2 FYNNEI. The CDR3 spans 18 residues. The V segment lost 6 bases and the J segment 2 bases; nucleotides outside the gene matches: 14. The whole variable domain, filled in from reference TRBV2 and TRBJ1-5, reads EPEVTQTPSHQVTQMGQEVILRCVPISNHLYFYWYRQILGQKVEFLVSFYNNEISEKSEIFDDQFSVERPDGSNFTLKIRSTKLEDSAMYFCASRYMGQGLVGNQPQHFGDGTRLSIL.

This clone showed up just a few times. The chain couples TRBV7-2 to TRBJ2-5, with a tentative D call TRBD1 (7 bases). From germline, CDR1 is SGHTA and CDR2 FQGNSA. The CDR3 runs to 15 residues. Trimming removed 3 bases at V and 4 bases at J, with 15 bases between. This chain's CDR3 is CASSLGNQGGETQYF. The CDR3 DNA reads TGTGCCAGCAGCTTGGGCAACCAGGGGGGAGAGACCCAGTACTTC.

The chain has TRBV7-9 and TRBJ2-1; D remains ambiguous. The CDR3 is 13 residues long. V was cut by 1 base and J by 10 bases, with 11 bases left in between. In germline, CDR1 is SEHNR, CDR2 FQNEAQ (reference sequence). The CDR3 DNA follows: TGTGCCAGCAGCTTAGTTCCGATCTACGAGCAGTTCTTC. Amino acid sequence: CASSLVPIYEQFF.

The rearrangement joins TRBV5-1 to TRBJ2-1; 8 positions match TRBD2. The trim removed 6 bases at V and 2 bases at J, leaving 10 bases unmatched. Germline CDR1 is SGHRS and CDR2 is YFSETQ. This CDR3 contains 16 residues. CDR3 protein: CASKGGYSGTYNEQFF. The DNA for the CDR3 is TGCGCCAGCAAAGGGGGATATAGCGGGACCTACAATGAGCAGTTCTTC.

J is TRBJ2-3 and V is TRBV11-3; no firm D call. CDR1 is SGHNT and CDR2 is YENEEA in the germline V gene. The CDR3 covers 16 residues. Trimming took 0 bases from V and 4 from J, leaving 14 bases between them. The CDR3 protein is CASSLDLTSGPDTQYF. CDR3 DNA: TGTGCCAGCAGCTTAGATTTGACTTCCGGTCCAGATACGCAGTATTTT.

V usage is TRBV4-1 and J usage is TRBJ1-1; no definite D call. Germline V gene lookup returns CDR1 MGHRA and CDR2 YSYEKL. This CDR3 has 15 residues. V lost 3 bases, J lost 1 base, and 12 bases lay in between. CDR3 residues: CASSQAQRQNTEAFF. The CDR3 nucleotides are TGCGCCAGCAGCCAGGCACAGAGACAGAACACTGAAGCTTTCTTT.

The V call is TRBV18, the J call TRBJ2-5, with TRBD1 as a possible D gene (6 bases). Trimming cost V 2 bases and J 4 bases, with 11 bases left between them. Germline V lookup: CDR1 KGHSH, CDR2 LQKENI. The CDR3 has 14 residues. Here the CDR3 DNA reads TGTGCCAGCTCACCAAACCAGGGGTCAGAGACCCAGTACTTC. It encodes CASSPNQGSETQYF.

J is TRBJ2-7 and V is TRBV28; the D gene is possibly TRBD1 (6 bases). This CDR3 is 16 amino acids long. Trimming shortened V by 5 bases and J by 4 bases, and 21 bases separated the two germline ends. Per the germline V gene, CDR1 is MDHEN and CDR2 is SYDVKM. In DNA form, the CDR3 reads TGTGCCAGCAGTACAACCGGGACACCGAATAGGTACGAGCAGTACTTC. Its protein is CASSTTGTPNRYEQYF.

The chain carries TRBV2 and TRBJ2-2, with D unclear. With 7 bases removed from V and 1 base from J, the gap between germline ends came to 7 bases. Germline V CDR1 and CDR2: SNHLY, FYNNEI. The CDR3 consists of 13 residues. The CDR3 sequence: CASNERNTGELFF. In DNA form, the CDR3 reads TGTGCCAGCAACGAGCGGAACACCGGGGAGCTGTTTTTT. The full variable domain, with the rest looked up from reference TRBV2 and TRBJ2-2, is EPEVTQTPSHQVTQMGQEVILRCVPISNHLYFYWYRQILGQKVEFLVSFYNNEISEKSEIFDDQFSVERPDGSNFTLKIRSTKLEDSAMYFCASNERNTGELFFGEGSRLTVL.